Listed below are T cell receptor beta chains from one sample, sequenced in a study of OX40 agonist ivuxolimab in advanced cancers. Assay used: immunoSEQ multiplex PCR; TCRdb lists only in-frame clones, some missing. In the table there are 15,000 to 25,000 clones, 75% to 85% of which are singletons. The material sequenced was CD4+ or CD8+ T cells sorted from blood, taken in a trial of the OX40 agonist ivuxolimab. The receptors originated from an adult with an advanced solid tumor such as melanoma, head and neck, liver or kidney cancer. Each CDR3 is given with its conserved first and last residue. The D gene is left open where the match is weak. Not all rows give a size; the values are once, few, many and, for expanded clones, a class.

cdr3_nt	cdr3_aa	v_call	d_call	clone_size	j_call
TGTGCCAGCAGCTCCCCCGAGTCCCGTCCCGGGGAGCTGTTTTTT	CASSSPESRPGELFF	TRBV11-3	-	once	TRBJ2-2
TGTGCCAGCAGTTTACGGGGCAAGAGGGTGATCAGCAATCAGCCCCAGCATTTT	CASSLRGKRVISNQPQHF	TRBV27	-	-	TRBJ1-5
TGTGCCATCAGTGAGTCGGGAGGGACGGGATCCTACGAGCAGTACTTC	CAISESGGTGSYEQYF	TRBV10-3	TRBD2	-	TRBJ2-7
TGTGCCAGCAAAACATGGGACAGGAATCAGCCCCAGCATTTT	CASKTWDRNQPQHF	TRBV28	TRBD1	-	TRBJ1-5
TGTGCCAGCAGCGTATCGGGCAGGGCCAATGGAAACACCATATATTTT	CASSVSGRANGNTIYF	TRBV9	-	-	TRBJ1-3
TGTGCCAGCAGCTCAACAGGGGCGGAGCGGGGGGCTCCATATGATGAGCAGTTCTTC	CASSSTGAERGAPYDEQFF	TRBV13	TRBD2	-	TRBJ2-1
TGTGCCAGCAGTTTACGCGGAGCTGATGGCTACACCTTC	CASSLRGADGYTF	TRBV28	-	hyperexpanded	TRBJ1-2
TGCGCCAGCAGTGAGGGGACGCGGGGCTACAATGAGCAGTTCTTC	CASSEGTRGYNEQFF	TRBV6-4	-	-	TRBJ2-1
TGCAGCGTCGAAGTCTCCAGGTACAATGAGCAGTTCTTC	CSVEVSRYNEQFF	TRBV29-1	-	-	TRBJ2-1
TGTGCCAGCAGCTTCGTTATGGACAGGGCTCTGACCTACGAGCAGTACTTC	CASSFVMDRALTYEQYF	TRBV7-2	TRBD1	-	TRBJ2-7
TGTGCCAGCAGCAAAGGGTTAGCGGGGGGCAAGGAGCAGTACTTC	CASSKGLAGGKEQYF	TRBV4-2	TRBD2	-	TRBJ2-7
TGTGCCAGCAGCGAAAACAATTATCCGGGACTAGCGAACTACAATGAGCAGTTCTTC	CASSENNYPGLANYNEQFF	TRBV7-6	TRBD2	-	TRBJ2-1
TGTGCCAGCAGTTACGCCGCGGGGCAGGGCTACGAGCAGTACTTC	CASSYAAGQGYEQYF	TRBV6-5	-	-	TRBJ2-7
TGTGCCAGCAACCCACAGGGTTTCAATCAGCCCCAGCATTTT	CASNPQGFNQPQHF	TRBV28	-	-	TRBJ1-5
TGTGCCAGCAGCCGACCGATGGGACAGGGGGCTTACAATGAGCAGTTCTTC	CASSRPMGQGAYNEQFF	TRBV28	TRBD1	-	TRBJ2-1
TGTGCCAGCAGCGCCCCCCCCGGCCTCATGAACACTGAAGCTTTCTTT	CASSAPPGLMNTEAFF	TRBV9	-	-	TRBJ1-1
TGTGCCAGCTCACCGGATAGCACTGAAGCTTTCTTT	CASSPDSTEAFF	TRBV18	-	-	TRBJ1-1
TGCGCCAGCAGCTTGGTGCAGGGCAGGACAGATACGCAGTATTTT	CASSLVQGRTDTQYF	TRBV5-1	-	-	TRBJ2-3
TGTGCCAGCAGCTTAGCGCGGGACAATTCACCCCTCCACTTT	CASSLARDNSPLHF	TRBV13	-	hyperexpanded	TRBJ1-6
TGCGCCAGCACGTTGGACGAGGGGATGAACACTGAAGCTTTCTTT	CASTLDEGMNTEAFF	TRBV5-1	-	-	TRBJ1-1
TGTGCCAGCAGCTCCCTCGAGAATGAGCAGTTCTTC	CASSSLENEQFF	TRBV7-9	-	-	TRBJ2-1
TGTGCTAGCAGCTTTGCCCCGGGCCCCACAGATACGCAGTATTTT	CASSFAPGPTDTQYF	TRBV7-7	-	-	TRBJ2-3